The 14 T cell receptor beta chains below were found in one sample sequenced in a study of T cell changes during pregnancy in multiple sclerosis. TCRdb's table, derived via immunoSEQ multiplex PCR, lists solely in-frame clones and lacks some. The sample records about 73,000 clones, roughly 88% being singletons. The input for sequencing was peripheral blood, taken after pregnancy. Receptors were obtained from a female donor in good health, enrolled as a control in a pregnancy study.

The chain is built from TRBV9 and TRBJ2-1, with 7 bases identical to TRBD2. The CDR3 runs 15 residues. V was pared by 0 bases and J by 8 bases, with 8 bases of the junction left unmatched. Germline CDR1 reads SGDLS; CDR2 reads YYNGEE. CDR3 sequence: CASSVEDSGLYEQFF. For the CDR3, the DNA is TGTGCCAGCAGCGTAGAGGATAGCGGGTTATATGAGCAGTTCTTC.

The V call is TRBV19, the J call TRBJ1-1; TRBD1 might be the D (6 bases). CDR3 length: 16 residues. Germline-derived CDR1 and CDR2 are LNHDA and SQIVND (reference sequence). V was shortened by 5 bases and J by 0 bases, with 16 bases between the two germline ends. This CDR3 reads CASSPTGRIMNTEAFF. CDR3 DNA: TGTGCCAGTAGTCCAACAGGGAGAATTATGAACACTGAAGCTTTCTTT. Based on the CDR3 plus reference TRBV19 and TRBJ1-1, the full variable domain is DGGITQSPKYLFRKEGQNVTLSCEQNLNHDAMYWYRQDPGQGLRLIYYSQIVNDFQKGDIAEGYSVSREKKESFPLTVTSAQKNPTAFYLCASSPTGRIMNTEAFFGQGTRLTVV.

Only one count was recorded for this clone. The CDR3 region has the DNA TGTGCCAGCAGCCAAGGTGGGGACAGGGCTCTCAGCACCATATATTTT. It specifies CASSQGGDRALSTIYF. The chain combines TRBV4-2 with TRBJ1-3; 9 bases match TRBD1. With V trimmed by 1 base and J by 9 bases, 10 bases remained unmatched. The CDR3 is made up of 16 amino acids. CDR1 and CDR2 from the germline V gene are LGHNA and YNFKEQ.

The chain employs TRBV7-2 and TRBJ1-5, with D possibly TRBD1 on 6 matching bases. The CDR3 length is 17 residues. Germline assignment: CDR1 SGHTA and CDR2 FQGNSA. The V gene lost 5 bases and the J gene lost 1 base, with 18 bases spanning the gap. CDR3 nucleotides: TGTGCCAGCAGCGCCTACAGGGACCGAGAAAGCAATCAGCCCCAGCATTTT. It yields the protein CASSAYRDRESNQPQHF.

The genes are TRBV7-8 and TRBJ1-4; D is ambiguous. V lost 4 bases, J lost 6 bases, and 9 bases lay in between. The V gene's germline CDR1 is SGHVS and CDR2 FQNEAQ. This CDR3 is 13 amino acids long. CDR3 amino acids: CASSSREHEKLFF. The CDR3 DNA sequence: TGTGCCAGCAGCTCTAGGGAGCATGAAAAACTGTTTTTT. Variable domain in full (rest from reference TRBV7-8 and TRBJ1-4): GAGVSQSPRYKVAKRGQDVALRCDPISGHVSLFWYQQALGQGPEFLTYFQNEAQLDKSGLPSDRFFAERPEGSVSTLKIQRTQQEDSAVYLCASSSREHEKLFFGSGTQLSVL.

The rearrangement uses TRBV15 and TRBJ2-7, with TRBD2 matching 7 bases. Germline V gene sequence: CDR1 LNHNV, CDR2 YYDKDF (reference sequence). The V gene end was trimmed by 1 base and the J gene end by 7 bases; junction bases not matched to a gene: 7. This CDR3 region has 14 residues. CDR3 DNA sequence: TGTGCCACCAGCAGAGCGGCGGGAGCGGGTGAGCAGTACTTC. Its translation: CATSRAAGAGEQYF.

The J gene is TRBJ1-2, the V gene TRBV30; TRBD1 might be the D (5 bases). Germline V gene sequence: CDR1 GTSNPN, CDR2 SVGIG (reference sequence). Trimming took 4 bases from V and 2 from J, leaving 8 bases between them. CDR3 length equals 12 residues. CDR3 in amino acids: CAWMEGNYGYTF. DNA of the CDR3: TGTGCCTGGATGGAGGGGAACTATGGCTACACCTTC.

The chain is built from TRBV5-6 and TRBJ2-6, with 12 bases lining up with TRBD1. CDR1 SGHDT and CDR2 YYEEEE come from the germline V gene. The ends lost 4 bases at V and 4 bases at J; junction bases unmatched: 6. This CDR3 is built from 17 residues. CDR3 DNA: TGTGCCAGCAGCCCGGCGGGACAGGGGGCCGGGGCCAACGTCCTGACTTTC. This gives the protein CASSPAGQGAGANVLTF.

V is TRBV7-9 and J is TRBJ2-7; 9 nucleotides align to TRBD1. CDR1 is SEHNR and CDR2 is FQNEAQ in the germline V gene (reference sequence). The trim removed 5 bases at V and 6 bases at J, leaving 14 bases unmatched. The CDR3 is 16 residues long. The CDR3 loop reads CASSPGGTGPSGEQYF. DNA of the CDR3: TGTGCCAGCAGCCCCGGGGGGACAGGGCCCTCCGGCGAGCAGTACTTC.

This clone was counted ten times or more. The CDR3 bases are TGTGCCAGCAGTTTTTCCTCAGTGAACACTGAAGCTTTCTTT. Protein: CASSFSSVNTEAFF. This chain uses TRBV27 with TRBJ1-1; D unclear. The CDR3 consists of 14 residues. Per the germline V gene, CDR1 is MNHEY and CDR2 is SMNVEV (reference sequence). Trimming cost V 3 bases and J 0 bases, with 8 bases left between them.

A single count supports this clone. The chain recombines TRBV30 with TRBJ1-4, with TRBD1 matching over 11 bases. The CDR3 length is 13 residues. Germline lookup yields CDR1 GTSNPN and CDR2 SVGIG (reference sequence). Unmatched junction bases numbered 3, after V lost 4 bases and J lost 8 bases. CDR3 bases: TGTGCCTGGATGGGACAGGGGGTCGAAAAACTGTTTTTT. This sequence encodes CAWMGQGVEKLFF.

The V call is TRBV30, the J call TRBJ1-1, with D maybe TRBD1 (5 bases). The CDR3 extends over 10 amino acids. CDR1 and CDR2 from the germline V gene are GTSNPN and SVGIG (reference sequence). V was clipped by 5 bases and J by 7 bases, with 8 bases between them. CDR3 sequence: CAWWGVEAFF. The CDR3, as DNA: TGTGCCTGGTGGGGGGTTGAAGCTTTCTTT.

V gene TRBV23-1 combines with J gene TRBJ1-5; no reliable D call. TRBV23-1 is given ORF status, its function remaining uncertain. This CDR3 contains 14 residues. The V gene lost 7 bases and the J gene lost 2 bases, with 12 bases spanning the gap. CDR3 sequence: CASKWREGNQPQHF. Here the CDR3 DNA reads TGCGCCAGCAAATGGAGGGAGGGCAATCAGCCCCAGCATTTT.

The chain links TRBV15 to TRBJ2-2; 11 positions match TRBD1. V was pared by 0 bases and J by 4 bases, with 10 bases of the junction left unmatched. Germline loops: CDR1 LNHNV, CDR2 YYDKDF (reference sequence). The CDR3 consists of 19 residues. The CDR3 region is CATSREGPGQGVGTGELFF. As DNA, the CDR3 is TGTGCCACCAGCAGAGAAGGCCCGGGACAGGGGGTCGGCACCGGGGAGCTGTTTTTT.